These T cell receptor beta chains were read from a single sample in a study of cytomegalovirus exposure and HLA in healthy donors. Profiling relied on immunoSEQ multiplex PCR, and the TCRdb table lists in-frame clones only, not all of them. The table has some 170,000 clones, about 89% seen once; the top ten hold 2% to 3%. The source material was PBMCs. Source of these receptors: a man between 18 and 35 years old in good health and CMV-seropositive. CDR3s include the opening cysteine and the closing phenylalanine or tryptophan. The D gene is left open where the match is weak. Clone sizes are given selectively: once, few, many, or a class where the clone is expanded.

d_call: -; clone_size: -; j_call: TRBJ2-3; v_call: TRBV6-4; cdr3_aa: CASSREDSTDTQYF; cdr3_nt: TGTGCCAGCAGTAGGGAGGACAGCACAGATACGCAGTATTTT
d_call: TRBD2; clone_size: -; j_call: TRBJ2-7; v_call: TRBV7-3; cdr3_aa: CASSLGGGVAYEQYF; cdr3_nt: TGTGCCAGCAGCTTAGGCGGGGGGGTGGCGTACGAGCAGTACTTC
d_call: -; clone_size: -; j_call: TRBJ2-3; v_call: TRBV5-4; cdr3_aa: CASSLGLAFDTQYF; cdr3_nt: TGTGCCAGCAGCTTGGGGCTAGCGTTCGATACGCAGTATTTT
d_call: TRBD1; clone_size: -; j_call: TRBJ2-1; v_call: TRBV7-3; cdr3_aa: CASSRPGQGFDEQFF; cdr3_nt: TGTGCCAGCAGCCGACCGGGACAGGGATTTGATGAGCAGTTCTTC
d_call: -; clone_size: once; j_call: TRBJ2-1; v_call: TRBV10-2; cdr3_aa: CASSDPRRYNEQFF; cdr3_nt: TGCGCCAGCAGTGACCCCCGGCGGTACAATGAGCAGTTCTTC
d_call: -; clone_size: -; j_call: TRBJ2-7; v_call: TRBV14; cdr3_aa: CASSQSPVPYGEQYF; cdr3_nt: TGTGCCAGCAGCCAATCTCCGGTACCCTACGGCGAGCAGTACTTC
d_call: -; clone_size: -; j_call: TRBJ2-6; v_call: TRBV7-3; cdr3_aa: CASSLGGSSGANVLTF; cdr3_nt: TGTGCCAGCAGCTTAGGGGGCTCTTCTGGGGCCAACGTCCTGACTTTC
d_call: -; clone_size: -; j_call: TRBJ2-3; v_call: TRBV10-3; cdr3_aa: CAISEFTRDTQYF; cdr3_nt: TGTGCCATCAGTGAGTTTACTCGGGATACGCAGTATTTT
d_call: TRBD2; clone_size: -; j_call: TRBJ2-3; v_call: TRBV4-1; cdr3_aa: CASSQDLAGGTDTQYF; cdr3_nt: TGCGCCAGCAGCCAAGATTTAGCGGGAGGCACAGATACGCAGTATTTT
d_call: -; clone_size: -; j_call: TRBJ2-7; v_call: TRBV29-1; cdr3_aa: CSVEAETGRGSYEQYF; cdr3_nt: TGCAGCGTTGAAGCCGAGACAGGTAGGGGATCCTACGAGCAGTACTTC
d_call: -; clone_size: -; j_call: TRBJ2-2; v_call: TRBV19; cdr3_aa: CATNQGLTELFF; cdr3_nt: TGTGCCACTAACCAGGGTCTTACGGAGCTGTTTTTT
d_call: -; clone_size: few; j_call: TRBJ1-2; v_call: TRBV27; cdr3_aa: CASRAGNYGYTF; cdr3_nt: TGTGCCAGCAGGGCGGGGAACTATGGCTACACCTTC
d_call: -; clone_size: -; j_call: TRBJ2-1; v_call: TRBV15; cdr3_aa: CATSRELPYNEQFF; cdr3_nt: TGTGCCACCAGCAGGGAGCTTCCCTACAATGAGCAGTTCTTC
d_call: -; clone_size: -; j_call: TRBJ2-7; v_call: TRBV4-1; cdr3_aa: CASSQGSNEQYF; cdr3_nt: TGCGCCAGCAGCCAAGGAAGCAACGAGCAGTACTTC
d_call: -; clone_size: -; j_call: TRBJ1-1; v_call: TRBV30; cdr3_aa: CAWSWYMNTEAFF; cdr3_nt: TGTGCCTGGAGTTGGTACATGAACACTGAAGCTTTCTTT
d_call: -; clone_size: -; j_call: TRBJ2-1; v_call: TRBV20-1; cdr3_aa: CSAPLYLPQFF; cdr3_nt: TGCAGTGCTCCCTTATATCTTCCCCAGTTCTTC
d_call: -; clone_size: -; j_call: TRBJ1-1; v_call: TRBV30; cdr3_aa: CAWRKGVGTEAFF; cdr3_nt: TGTGCCTGGAGAAAAGGGGTCGGCACTGAAGCTTTCTTT
d_call: -; clone_size: -; j_call: TRBJ1-1; v_call: TRBV5-6; cdr3_aa: CASRRETEAFF; cdr3_nt: TGTGCCAGTCGGAGGGAGACTGAAGCTTTCTTT
d_call: TRBD1; clone_size: -; j_call: TRBJ2-7; v_call: TRBV27; cdr3_aa: CASSLYWGQGYEQYF; cdr3_nt: TGTGCCAGCAGTTTATATTGGGGACAGGGATACGAGCAGTACTTC
d_call: -; clone_size: -; j_call: TRBJ1-3; v_call: TRBV18; cdr3_aa: CASSPTDSDRSGNTIYF; cdr3_nt: TGTGCCAGCTCACCGACAGACTCGGACCGCTCTGGAAACACCATATATTTT
d_call: -; clone_size: -; j_call: TRBJ2-7; v_call: TRBV2; cdr3_aa: CASNLGTRSSYEQYF; cdr3_nt: TGTGCCAGCAACTTGGGGACAAGGAGCTCCTACGAGCAGTACTTC
d_call: -; clone_size: -; j_call: TRBJ2-2; v_call: TRBV7-7; cdr3_aa: CASSSRDKLGELFF; cdr3_nt: TGTGCTAGCAGCTCCCGGGACAAGCTGGGGGAGCTGTTTTTT
d_call: -; clone_size: -; j_call: TRBJ2-7; v_call: TRBV29-1; cdr3_aa: CSVEDVSSYEQYF; cdr3_nt: TGCAGCGTTGAAGACGTCTCCTCCTACGAGCAGTACTTC